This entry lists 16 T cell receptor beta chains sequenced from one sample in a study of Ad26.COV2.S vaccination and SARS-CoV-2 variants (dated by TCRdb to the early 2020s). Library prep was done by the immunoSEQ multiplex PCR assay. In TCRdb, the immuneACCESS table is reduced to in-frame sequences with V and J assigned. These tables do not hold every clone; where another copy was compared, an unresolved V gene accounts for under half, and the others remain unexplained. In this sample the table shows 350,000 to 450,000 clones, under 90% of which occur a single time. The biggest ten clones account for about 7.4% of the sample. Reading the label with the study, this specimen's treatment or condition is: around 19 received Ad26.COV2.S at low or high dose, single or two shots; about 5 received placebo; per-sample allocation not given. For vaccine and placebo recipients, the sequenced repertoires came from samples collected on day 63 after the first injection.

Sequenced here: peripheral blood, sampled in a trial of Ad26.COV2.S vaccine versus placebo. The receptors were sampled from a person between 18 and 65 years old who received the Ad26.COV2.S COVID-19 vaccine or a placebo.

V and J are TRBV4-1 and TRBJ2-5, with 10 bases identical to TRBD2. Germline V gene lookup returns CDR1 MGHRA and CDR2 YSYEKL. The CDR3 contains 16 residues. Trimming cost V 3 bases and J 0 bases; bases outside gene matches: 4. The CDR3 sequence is CASSHGLAEYQETQYF. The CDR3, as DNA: TGCGCCAGCAGCCATGGACTAGCGGAGTACCAAGAGACCCAGTACTTC.

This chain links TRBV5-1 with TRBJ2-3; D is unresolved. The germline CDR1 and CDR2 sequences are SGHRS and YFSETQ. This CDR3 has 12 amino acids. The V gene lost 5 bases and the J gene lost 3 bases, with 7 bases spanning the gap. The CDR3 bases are TGCGCCAGCAGGCGAGCAACAGATACGCAGTATTTT. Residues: CASRRATDTQYF.

CDR3 in amino acids: CASSLGGARNTIYF. In DNA form, the CDR3 reads TGTGCCAGCAGCTTAGGGGGGGCTCGAAACACCATATATTTT. The chain carries TRBV7-2 and TRBJ1-3; weak D call: TRBD1 (6 bases). Trimming stripped 1 base from V and 5 bases from J, with 9 bases between. CDR3 length: 14 amino acids. The germline CDR1 and CDR2 sequences are SGHTA and FQGNSA.

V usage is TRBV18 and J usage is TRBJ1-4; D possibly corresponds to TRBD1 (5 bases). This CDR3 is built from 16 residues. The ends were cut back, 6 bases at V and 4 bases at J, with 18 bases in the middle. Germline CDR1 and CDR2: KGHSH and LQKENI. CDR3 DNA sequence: TGTGCCAGCTCTCCGTCTGCGGGGAGGGGTAATGAAAAACTGTTTTTT. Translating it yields CASSPSAGRGNEKLFF.

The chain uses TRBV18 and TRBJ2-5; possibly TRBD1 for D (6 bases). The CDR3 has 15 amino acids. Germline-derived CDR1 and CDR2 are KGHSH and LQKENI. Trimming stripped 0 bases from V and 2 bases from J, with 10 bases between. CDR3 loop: CASSPPGHPQETQYF. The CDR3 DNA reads TGTGCCAGCTCACCACCGGGACACCCTCAAGAGACCCAGTACTTC.

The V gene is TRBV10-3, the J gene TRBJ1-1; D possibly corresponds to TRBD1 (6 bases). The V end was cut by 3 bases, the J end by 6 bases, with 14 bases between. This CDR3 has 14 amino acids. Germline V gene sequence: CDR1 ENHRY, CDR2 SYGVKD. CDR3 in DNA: TGTGCCATCAGTGAAACAGGGAGAAGGGCTGAAGCTTTCTTT. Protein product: CAISETGRRAEAFF.

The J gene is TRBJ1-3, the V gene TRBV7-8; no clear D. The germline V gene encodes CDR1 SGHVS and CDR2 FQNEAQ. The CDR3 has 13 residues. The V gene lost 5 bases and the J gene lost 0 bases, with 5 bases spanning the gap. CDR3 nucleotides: TGTGCCAGCAGCCGGGACTCTGGAAACACCATATATTTT. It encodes CASSRDSGNTIYF.

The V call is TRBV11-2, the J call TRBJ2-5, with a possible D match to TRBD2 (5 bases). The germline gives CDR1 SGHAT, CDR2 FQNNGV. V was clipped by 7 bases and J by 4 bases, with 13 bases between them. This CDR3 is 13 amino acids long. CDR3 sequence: CASTRGWLETQYF. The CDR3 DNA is TGTGCCAGCACCCGAGGGTGGTTAGAGACCCAGTACTTC.

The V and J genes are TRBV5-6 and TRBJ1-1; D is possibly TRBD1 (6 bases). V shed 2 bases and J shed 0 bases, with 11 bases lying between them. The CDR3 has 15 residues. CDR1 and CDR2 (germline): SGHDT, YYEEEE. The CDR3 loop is CASSFFTGMNTEAFF. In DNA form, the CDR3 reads TGTGCCAGCAGCTTTTTTACAGGGATGAACACTGAAGCTTTCTTT.

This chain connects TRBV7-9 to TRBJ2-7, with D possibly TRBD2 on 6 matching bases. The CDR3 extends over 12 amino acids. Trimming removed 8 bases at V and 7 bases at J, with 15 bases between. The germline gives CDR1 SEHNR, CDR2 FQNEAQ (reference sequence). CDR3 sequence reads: CASGGAGGEQYF. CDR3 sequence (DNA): TGTGCCAGCGGAGGGGCAGGAGGTGAGCAGTACTTC.

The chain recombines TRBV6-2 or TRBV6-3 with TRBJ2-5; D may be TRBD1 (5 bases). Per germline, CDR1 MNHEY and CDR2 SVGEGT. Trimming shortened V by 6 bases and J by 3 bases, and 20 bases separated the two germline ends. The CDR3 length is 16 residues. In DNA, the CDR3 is TGTGCCAGCAGCCGACGCCCCGCAGGGCCTAAAGAGACCCAGTACTTC. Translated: CASSRRPAGPKETQYF.

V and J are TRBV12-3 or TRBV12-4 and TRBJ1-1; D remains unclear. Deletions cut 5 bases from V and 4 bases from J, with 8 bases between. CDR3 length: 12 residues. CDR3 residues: CASSPHLTEAFF. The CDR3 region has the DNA TGTGCCAGCAGTCCACACCTCACTGAAGCTTTCTTT.

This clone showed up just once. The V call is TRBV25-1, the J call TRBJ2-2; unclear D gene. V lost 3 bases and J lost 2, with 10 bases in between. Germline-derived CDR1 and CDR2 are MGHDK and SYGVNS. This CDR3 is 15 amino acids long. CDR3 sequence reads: CASSEIGPNTGELFF. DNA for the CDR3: TGTGCCAGCAGTGAGATTGGACCCAACACCGGGGAGCTGTTTTTT. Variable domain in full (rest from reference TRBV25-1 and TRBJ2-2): EADIYQTPRYLVIGTGKKITLECSQTMGHDKMYWYQQDPGMELHLIHYSYGVNSTEKGDLSSESTVSRIRTEHFPLTLESARPSHTSQYLCASSEIGPNTGELFFGEGSRLTVL.

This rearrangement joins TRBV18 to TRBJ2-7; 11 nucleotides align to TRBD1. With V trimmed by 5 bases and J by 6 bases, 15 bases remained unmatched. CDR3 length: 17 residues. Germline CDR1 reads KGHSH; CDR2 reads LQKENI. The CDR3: CASSSGLRTGGRGEQYF. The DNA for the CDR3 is TGTGCCAGCTCATCAGGCCTTCGGACAGGGGGCCGGGGCGAGCAGTACTTC.

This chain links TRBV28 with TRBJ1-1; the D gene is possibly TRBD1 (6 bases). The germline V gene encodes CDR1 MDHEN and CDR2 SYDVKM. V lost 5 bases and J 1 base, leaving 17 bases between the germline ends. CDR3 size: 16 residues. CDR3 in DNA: TGTGCCAGCAGTGGCGGGGGCAGGGGAGAGAACACTGAAGCTTTCTTT. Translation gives CASSGGGRGENTEAFF.

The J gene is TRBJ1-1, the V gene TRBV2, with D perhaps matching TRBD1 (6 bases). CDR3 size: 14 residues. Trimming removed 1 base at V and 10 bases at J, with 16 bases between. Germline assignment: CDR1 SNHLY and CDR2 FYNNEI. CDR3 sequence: CASSEVGGSQGAFF. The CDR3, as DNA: TGTGCCAGCAGTGAAGTCGGGGGCAGCCAAGGAGCTTTCTTT.